The present TCR beta chain was sequenced within a study of technical replicates of blood from several donors. This clone appeared once. The assay was immunoSEQ multiplex PCR, and TCRdb's table has in-frame clones only and misses some. The sample lists 75,000 to 90,000 clones, 85% to 95% occurring once. The CDR3 extends over 20 amino acids. V dropped 0 bases and J dropped 0; count of bases not matched to a gene: 9. Germline CDR1 is SGHTA and CDR2 is FQGNSA. This sequence originates from a human donor in good health. Sequencing input: T cells isolated from PBMCs. The chain combines TRBV7-2 with TRBJ2-1, with 12 bases aligning to TRBD2. The CDR3 coding sequence is TGTGCCAGCAGCTTAGCGCTAGCGGGAGGGCCAAGGAGCTCCTACAATGAGCAGTTCTTC. It codes for CASSLALAGGPRSSYNEQFF.